This entry lists 10 T cell receptor beta chains sequenced from one sample in a study of identifying expanded T cells in peripheral blood. Assay: immunoSEQ multiplex PCR; the TCRdb copy retains only in-frame clones and omits some. The repertoire includes over 65,000 clones, about 90% of them detected once, and 7% to 7.5% sits in the top ten. What was sequenced was blood. Source of these receptors: a person aged 18 to 70 in good health.

This clone was observed a handful of times. V usage is TRBV6-5 and J usage is TRBJ1-5; D is possibly TRBD1 (6 bases). V was trimmed by 4 bases and J by 2 bases, leaving 12 bases between them. Per germline, CDR1 MNHEY and CDR2 SVGAGI. This CDR3 is 15 amino acids long. Written as DNA, the CDR3 is TGTGCCAGCAGTTCCCCAGGGGCGGGCAATCAGCCCCAGCATTTT. Amino acids: CASSSPGAGNQPQHF.

The V and J genes are TRBV6-6 and TRBJ2-7; the D is unclear. Trimming took 0 bases from V and 5 from J, leaving 8 bases between them. The length of the CDR3 is 13 residues. CDR1 and CDR2 (germline): MNHNY, SVGAGI (reference sequence). CDR3 protein: CASSYSRIDEQYF. In DNA form, the CDR3 reads TGTGCCAGCAGTTACTCCAGGATCGACGAGCAGTACTTC.

The chain uses TRBV14 and TRBJ2-7; D remains ambiguous. The V gene lost 3 bases and the J gene lost 1 base, with 16 bases spanning the gap. CDR1 SGHDN and CDR2 FVKESK come from the germline V gene. The CDR3 has 16 residues. The CDR3 coding sequence is TGTGCCAGCAGCCAGATTCCGACCTACGATTCCTACGAGCAGTACTTC. This encodes CASSQIPTYDSYEQYF. Drawing the rest from reference TRBV14 and TRBJ2-7, the complete variable domain is EAGVTQFPSHSVIEKGQTVTLRCDPISGHDNLYWYRRVMGKEIKFLLHFVKESKQDESGMPNNRFLAERTGGTYSTLKVQPAELEDSGVYFCASSQIPTYDSYEQYFGPGTRLTVT.

This sequence joins TRBV4-1 and TRBJ1-4, with D unclear. The germline CDR1 and CDR2 sequences are MGHRA and YSYEKL. The V end lost 0 bases, the J end lost 8 bases, and 10 bases lay between the germline ends. This CDR3 has 14 residues. For the CDR3, the DNA is TGCGCCAGCAGCCAAGATCGATTAGGAGAAAAACTGTTTTTT. It yields the protein CASSQDRLGEKLFF.

The CDR3 DNA reads as TGTGCCAGCAGTTACGGAAGGTCATACACTGAAGCTTTCTTT. Protein sequence: CASSYGRSYTEAFF. The chain joins TRBV6-6 to TRBJ1-1, with no clear D. V gave up 2 bases and J gave up 3 bases, with 10 bases separating them. The length of the CDR3 is 14 residues. The germline gives CDR1 MNHNY, CDR2 SVGAGI (reference sequence).

V usage is TRBV6-6 and J usage is TRBJ1-1; TRBD1 matches 9 bases. CDR3 size: 14 residues. Germline loops: CDR1 MNHNY, CDR2 SVGAGI (reference sequence). J lost 5 bases, V lost 3 bases, and 4 bases had no gene match. CDR3 coding DNA: TGTGCCAGCAGTTATGGGACAGGGAGGACTGAAGCTTTCTTT. It codes for CASSYGTGRTEAFF.

The gene calls are TRBV7-9 and TRBJ1-4; a weak D match, TRBD1 (5 bases). The length of the CDR3 is 14 residues. Germline-derived CDR1 and CDR2 are SEHNR and FQNEAQ (reference sequence). V was shortened by 4 bases and J by 8 bases, with 14 bases between the two germline ends. DNA of the CDR3: TGTGCCAGCAGCTCGGGGCATTTCGGAGAAAAACTGTTTTTT. Its translation: CASSSGHFGEKLFF.

The CDR3 sequence: CASSLSGQGAYEQYF. The DNA for the CDR3 is TGCGCCAGCAGCCTATCGGGACAGGGGGCCTACGAGCAGTACTTC. This chain uses TRBV5-1 with TRBJ2-7; 11 positions match TRBD1. This CDR3 region has 15 residues. Germline lookup yields CDR1 SGHRS and CDR2 YFSETQ. The junction had 5 bases not matched to a gene; V was cut back by 4 bases and J by 2 bases.

This chain joins TRBV15 and TRBJ2-7; 9 nucleotides align to TRBD1. The V gene's germline CDR1 is LNHNV and CDR2 YYDKDF (reference sequence). This CDR3 is built from 16 residues. After removal of 0 bases from V and 0 bases from J, the junction contained 3 bases not matched to a gene. The DNA of the CDR3 is TGTGCCACCAGCAGAGATGGGACAGGGATCTCCTACGAGCAGTACTTC. Translating it yields CATSRDGTGISYEQYF.

The chain uses TRBV12-5 and TRBJ2-7, with TRBD1 identical over 10 bases. V was clipped by 7 bases and J by 12 bases; unmatched bases: 15. This CDR3 spans 14 amino acids. The germline CDR1 and CDR2 sequences are LGHNT and FRNRAP. The CDR3: CASALGQGPSMGYF. In nucleotides, the CDR3 is TGTGCTAGTGCCCTGGGACAGGGGCCGTCGATGGGGTACTTC.